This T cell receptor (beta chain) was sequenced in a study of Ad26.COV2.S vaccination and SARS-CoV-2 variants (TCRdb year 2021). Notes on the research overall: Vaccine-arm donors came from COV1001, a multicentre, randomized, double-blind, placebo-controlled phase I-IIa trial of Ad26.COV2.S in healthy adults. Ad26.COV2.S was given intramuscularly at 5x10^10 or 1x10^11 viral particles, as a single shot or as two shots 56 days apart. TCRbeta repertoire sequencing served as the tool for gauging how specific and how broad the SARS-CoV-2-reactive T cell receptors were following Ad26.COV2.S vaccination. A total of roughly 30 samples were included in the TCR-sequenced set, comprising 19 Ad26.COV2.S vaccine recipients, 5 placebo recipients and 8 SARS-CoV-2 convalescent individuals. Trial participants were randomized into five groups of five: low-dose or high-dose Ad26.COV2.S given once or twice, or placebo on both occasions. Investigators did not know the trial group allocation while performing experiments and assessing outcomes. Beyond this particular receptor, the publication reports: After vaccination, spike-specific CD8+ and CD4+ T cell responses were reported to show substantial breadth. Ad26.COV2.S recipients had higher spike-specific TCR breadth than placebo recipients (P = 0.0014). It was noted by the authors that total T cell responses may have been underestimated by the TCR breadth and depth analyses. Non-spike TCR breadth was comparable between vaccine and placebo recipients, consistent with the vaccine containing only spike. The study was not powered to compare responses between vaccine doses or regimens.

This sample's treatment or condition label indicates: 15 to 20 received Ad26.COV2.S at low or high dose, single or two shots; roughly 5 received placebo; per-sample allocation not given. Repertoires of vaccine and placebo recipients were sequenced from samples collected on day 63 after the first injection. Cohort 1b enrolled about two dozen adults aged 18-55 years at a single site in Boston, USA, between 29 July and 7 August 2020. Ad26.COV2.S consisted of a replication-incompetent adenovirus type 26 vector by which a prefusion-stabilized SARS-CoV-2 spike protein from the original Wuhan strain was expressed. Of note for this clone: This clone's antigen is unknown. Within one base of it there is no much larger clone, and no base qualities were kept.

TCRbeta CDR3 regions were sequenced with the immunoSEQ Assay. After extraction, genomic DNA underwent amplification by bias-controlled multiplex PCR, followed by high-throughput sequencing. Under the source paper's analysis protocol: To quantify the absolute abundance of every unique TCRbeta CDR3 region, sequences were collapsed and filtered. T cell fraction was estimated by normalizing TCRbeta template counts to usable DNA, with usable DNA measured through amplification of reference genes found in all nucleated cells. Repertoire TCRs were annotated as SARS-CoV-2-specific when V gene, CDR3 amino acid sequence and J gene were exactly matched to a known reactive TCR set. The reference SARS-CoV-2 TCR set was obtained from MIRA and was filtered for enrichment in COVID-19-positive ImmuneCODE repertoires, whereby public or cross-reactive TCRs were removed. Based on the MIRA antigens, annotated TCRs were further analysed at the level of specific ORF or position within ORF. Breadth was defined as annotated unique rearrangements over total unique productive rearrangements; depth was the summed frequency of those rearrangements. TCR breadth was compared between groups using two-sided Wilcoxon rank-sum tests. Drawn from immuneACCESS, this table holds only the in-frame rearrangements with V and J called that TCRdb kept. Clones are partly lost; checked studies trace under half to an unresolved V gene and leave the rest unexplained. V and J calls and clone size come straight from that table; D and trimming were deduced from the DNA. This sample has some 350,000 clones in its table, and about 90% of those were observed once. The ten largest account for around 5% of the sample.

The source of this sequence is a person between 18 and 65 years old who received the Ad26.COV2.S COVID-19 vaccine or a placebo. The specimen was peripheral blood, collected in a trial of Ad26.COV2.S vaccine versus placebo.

Here the CDR3 is given as CASSLSVGRTDTQYF. The bases are TGTGCCAGCAGCTTAAGCGTGGGGCGGACCGATACGCAGTATTTT. This sequence uses TRBV7-3 and TRBJ2-3, with a tentative D gene TRBD1 over 5 matching bases. At the junction V is shortened by 1 base and J by 6 bases, with 14 bases in between. From the germline V gene, CDR1 is SGHTA and CDR2 is FQGTGA. CDR3 length: 15 amino acids, cysteine to phenylalanine. The entry retains the CDR3 DNA only, 45 bases that are in frame from base 1.